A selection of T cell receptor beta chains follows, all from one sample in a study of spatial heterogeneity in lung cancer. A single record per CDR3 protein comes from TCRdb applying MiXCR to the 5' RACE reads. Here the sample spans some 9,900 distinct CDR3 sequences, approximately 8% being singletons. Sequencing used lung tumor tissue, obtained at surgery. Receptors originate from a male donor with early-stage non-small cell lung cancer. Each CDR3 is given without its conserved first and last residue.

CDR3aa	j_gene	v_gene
ASSYKRGDTDTQY	TRBJ2-3	TRBV6-2/TRBV6-3
SARVLAGGSREQY	TRBJ2-7	TRBV20-1
SASLQEYSNQPQH	TRBJ1-5	TRBV20-1
GGASGISYNEQF	TRBJ2-1	TRBV29-1
ASSQDPSTDTQY	TRBJ2-3	TRBV4-2
AISKDRASNQPQH	TRBJ1-5	TRBV10-3
SARAAQGDSPLH	TRBJ1-6	TRBV20-1
SVEDPGYQETQY	TRBJ2-5	TRBV29-1
ASSSGTSFEQF	TRBJ2-1	TRBV6-6
ASSLDRAENIQY	TRBJ2-4	TRBV7-9
ASRASGRTVFGYEQY	TRBJ2-7	TRBV28
SVKGLSRYNEQF	TRBJ2-1	TRBV29-1
ASSLFIVVEYRPSGKNEQF	TRBJ2-1	TRBV7-2
ASSQPLGYNEQF	TRBJ2-1	TRBV28